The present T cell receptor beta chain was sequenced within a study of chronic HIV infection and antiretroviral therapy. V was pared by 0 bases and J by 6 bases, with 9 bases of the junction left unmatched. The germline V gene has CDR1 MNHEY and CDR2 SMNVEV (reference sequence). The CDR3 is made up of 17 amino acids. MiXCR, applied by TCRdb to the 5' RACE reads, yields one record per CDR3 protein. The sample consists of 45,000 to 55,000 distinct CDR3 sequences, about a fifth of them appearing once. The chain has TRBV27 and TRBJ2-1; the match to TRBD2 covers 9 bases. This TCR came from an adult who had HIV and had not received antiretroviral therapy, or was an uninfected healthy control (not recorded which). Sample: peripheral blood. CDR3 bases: TGTGCCAGCAGTTTATCCAACGGGTGGCGGGAGGGCAATGAGCAGTTCTTC. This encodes CASSLSNGWREGNEQFF.